This T cell receptor (beta chain) was recorded in a study of regulatory T cells in long-lasting Graves disease. Looking at the study overall: Patients newly diagnosed with Graves' had been on antithyroid drugs for under 3 months.

Study conclusions and caveats: With 2,500 to 3,500 shared public clonotypes, persistent patients exceeded new patients, who shared roughly 920. A limited number of samples was an acknowledged limitation.

Per the germline V gene, CDR1 is SGHTA and CDR2 is FQGNSA. The CDR3 loop spans 13 amino acids. Trimming removed 2 bases at V and 5 bases at J, with 10 bases between. This clonotype was observed at least ten times. Antigen specificity is unknown. For TCR beta, libraries came from iRepertoire HTBI primers and Arm-PCR of CDR3 regions. TCRdb re-analysed the multiplex PCR reads in MiXCR, keeping a single row per CDR3 protein. This sample has approximately 400,000 distinct CDR3 sequences; 15% to 18% occur once, and the top ten carry 22%. As for time point: newly diagnosed GD, antithyroid drugs for less than 3 months. Preparation of the TCR library used RNA extracted from PBMCs.

The gene calls are TRBV7-2 and TRBJ2-7, with a weak D call TRBD2 (6 bases). The starting material was peripheral blood mononuclear cells (PBMCs), obtained at new diagnosis, from a patient treated with antithyroid drugs. This receptor was taken from a female donor with Graves disease. The chain's CDR3 is CASSLRTSNEQYF. The DNA of the CDR3 is TGTGCCAGCAGCTTACGTACTAGCAACGAGCAGTACTTC.